This T cell receptor beta chain was identified during a study of human T cells and chemical hapten exposure. Study-level information: It was small differences in pooled library volume that mainly caused per-sample TCR yields to vary.

Methods used by the authors: Samples held a median of around 100,000 TCRs, range 23,224–690,600. Via MiXCR, TCRdb re-called the RACE reads, giving one row per CDR3 protein. The V and J calls were determined by TCRdb, not by the authors. The sample lists 75,000 to 95,000 distinct CDR3 sequences, roughly 12% seen once, with about 4% in the top ten. V was pared by 4 bases and J by 6 bases, with 7 bases of the junction left unmatched. CDR3 size: 14 residues. The germline V gene encodes CDR1 SGHKS and CDR2 YYEKEE (reference sequence). Specified time point: patch test 1, 2 weeks after DPC sensitization. This sample's treatment: therapeutic diphenylcyclopropenone sensitization with weekly scalp DPC.

J is TRBJ1-2 and V is TRBV5-5; 9 nucleotides align to TRBD1. Material: whole blood, obtained in connection with sensitization to the hapten diphenylcyclopropenone (DPC). The receptor's source is a woman aged 60-70 years with alopecia areata. Some clones in this sample may be carry-over from other donors' samples. The chain's CDR3 is CASSQDRGWDGYTF. The CDR3 DNA reads as TGTGCCAGCAGCCAGGACAGGGGTTGGGATGGCTACACCTTC.